The rows below give T cell receptor beta chains drawn from one sample of a study of esophageal squamous cell carcinoma under preoperative chemotherapy. TCRdb used MiXCR to reprocess the PCR reads, holding one entry per CDR3 protein. The sample records roughly 32,000 distinct CDR3 sequences, roughly half being singletons. The material was obtained from a patient given preoperative chemotherapy. These receptors all stem from a human donor with esophageal squamous cell carcinoma. The donor label of this sample is uncertain. The CDR3 runs from the conserved cysteine through the conserved F or W. D genes are given only for firm matches. For some rows the clone size is stated as once, few or many, or as a class when expanded; others skip it.

TRBJ1-6 - TRBV5-5 - 14 CASSPGTTNSPLHF TGTGCCAGCAGCCCCGGGACCACAAATTCACCCCTCCACTTT
TRBJ1-1 once TRBV7-2 - 15 CASSLAHTENTEAFF TGTGCCAGCAGCTTAGCCCATACAGAGAACACTGAAGCTTTCTTT
TRBJ1-1 many TRBV7-2 TRBD1 16 CASSFEGQALSAEAFF TGTGCCAGCAGCTTCGAAGGACAGGCTTTATCGGCTGAAGCTTTCTTT
TRBJ2-1 - TRBV7-2 TRBD2 17 CASSSPPMLAGEDEQFF TGTGCCAGCAGCTCACCCCCCATGCTAGCGGGAGAAGACGAGCAGTTCTTC
TRBJ2-2 many TRBV6-1 - 17 CARSGGAGGRLGGELFF TGTGCCAGGTCAGGGGGCGCCGGCGGGAGATTAGGCGGGGAGCTGTTTTTT
TRBJ2-1 many TRBV10-3 TRBD1 12 CAIGQGTETQFF TGTGCCATCGGACAGGGAACTGAGACCCAGTTCTTC
TRBJ2-5 - TRBV7-2 TRBD2 15 CASSSRTSGVRAQYF TGTGCCAGCAGCTCACGGACTAGCGGGGTTCGGGCCCAGTACTTC
TRBJ2-3 - TRBV12-3/TRBV12-4 TRBD2 14 CASRGLASTGAQYF TGTGCCAGCAGGGGACTAGCGTCTACCGGGGCGCAGTATTTT
TRBJ2-1 few TRBV19 TRBD2 19 CASSSRWTSGSIGDNEQFF TGTGCCAGTAGTTCTCGCTGGACTAGCGGGAGCATCGGGGACAATGAGCAGTTCTTC
TRBJ2-1 many TRBV10-3 TRBD2 14 CAISTSGSTDEQFF TGTGCCATCAGTACTAGCGGGAGTACAGATGAGCAGTTCTTC
TRBJ2-3 medium-sized TRBV12-3/TRBV12-4 - 13 CASFRDLTDTQYF TGTGCCAGCTTCCGGGACCTCACAGATACGCAGTATTTT
TRBJ2-7 - TRBV7-2 - 17 CASCKGIAAGSPDTQYF TGTGCCAGCTGCAAGGGGATCGCGGCCGGGAGCCCAGATACGCAGTACTTC
TRBJ2-3 once TRBV7-2 - 15 CASGLGVQVTDTQYF TGTGCCAGCGGCTTAGGGGTACAGGTCACAGATACCCAGTATTTT
TRBJ2-1 many TRBV7-9 - 16 CASSLLGESSYNEQFF TGTGCCAGCAGCTTGTTGGGCGAGAGCTCCTACAATGAGCAGTTCTTC
TRBJ2-3 - TRBV7-6 - 15 CGAGPGGRAPETQYF TGTGGCGCGGGCCCCGGGGGCCGCGCCCCAGAGACGCAGTATTTT
TRBJ2-5 - TRBV7-2 - 15 CASSYPGAATDTQYF TGTGCCAGCAGCTATCCGGGGGCGGCCACAGATACCCAGTACTTT
TRBJ2-5 medium-sized TRBV6-1 - 15 CASSDSRGVGGTQYF TGTGCCAGCAGTGATTCTCGCGGTGTGGGGGGGACCCAGTACTTC
TRBJ2-3 - TRBV7-7 - 13 CASSSGTADTQYF TGTGCTAGCAGCTCAGGGACTGCAGATACGCAGTATTTT
TRBJ2-1 - TRBV29-1 TRBD2 17 CSVENPRLAGGYNEQFF TGCAGCGTAGAAAACCCCCGACTAGCGGGAGGTTACAATGAGCAGTTCTTC
TRBJ2-3 many TRBV11-3 TRBD1 13 CASSGQGTDTQYF TGTGCCAGCTCCGGACAGGGTACAGATACGCAGTATTTT
TRBJ2-1 many TRBV5-1 TRBD2 15 CASSFLAGVDNEQFF TGCGCCAGCAGCTTCCTAGCGGGAGTGGACAATGAGCAGTTCTTC
TRBJ1-1 - TRBV14 - 13 CASSLEFNTEAFF TGTGCCAGCAGCCTAGAATTCAACACTGAAGCTTTCTTT
TRBJ2-4 - TRBV10-2 - 14 CASTPLASKDTQYF TGCGCCAGCACTCCTCTAGCGAGCAAAGATACGCAGTATTTC
TRBJ2-7 medium-sized TRBV11-3 TRBD1 13 CASRGTGQSEQYF TGTGCCAGCAGGGGGACGGGACAGAGCGAGCAGTACTTC
TRBJ2-1 - TRBV7-6 TRBD2 17 CASSPDVAGSSYNEQFF TGTGCCAGCAGCCCGGATGTAGCGGGGAGCTCCTACAATGAGCAGTTCTTC
TRBJ2-5 - TRBV7-3 - 15 CASSPVGVLGETRLF TGTGCCAGCTCCCCGGTGGGGGTGTTAGGAGAGACCCGGCTCTTC
TRBJ2-3 - TRBV7-6 - 15 CASSSGVRGTDTQYF TGTGCCAGCAGCTCGGGGGTCAGGGGCACAGATACGCAGTATTTT
TRBJ2-5 - TRBV7-6 TRBD2 19 CARSFDAGIGGGAKETQYF TGTGCCAGGAGCTTTGATGCGGGGATCGGGGGGGGTGCCAAAGAGACCCAGTACTTC
TRBJ2-2 - TRBV7-2 - 15 CASSLEGSRAEAQFF TGTGCCAGCAGCTTAGAAGGTAGTCGGGCCGAGGCGCAGTTTTTT
TRBJ2-4 - TRBV7-6 TRBD2 19 CASSLGAAIGGGDKDIQYF TGTGCCAGCAGCTTGGGTGCGGCGATCGGGGGGGGAGACAAAGACATCCAGTACTTC
TRBJ2-5 many TRBV7-2 - 14 CASSDSGRAETQYF TGTGCCAGCAGCGATTCGGGCAGGGCCGAGACCCAGTACTTC
TRBJ2-1 many TRBV6-5 TRBD2 14 CASSFSLAGYEQFF TGTGCCAGCAGTTTCTCACTAGCGGGATACGAGCAGTTCTTC